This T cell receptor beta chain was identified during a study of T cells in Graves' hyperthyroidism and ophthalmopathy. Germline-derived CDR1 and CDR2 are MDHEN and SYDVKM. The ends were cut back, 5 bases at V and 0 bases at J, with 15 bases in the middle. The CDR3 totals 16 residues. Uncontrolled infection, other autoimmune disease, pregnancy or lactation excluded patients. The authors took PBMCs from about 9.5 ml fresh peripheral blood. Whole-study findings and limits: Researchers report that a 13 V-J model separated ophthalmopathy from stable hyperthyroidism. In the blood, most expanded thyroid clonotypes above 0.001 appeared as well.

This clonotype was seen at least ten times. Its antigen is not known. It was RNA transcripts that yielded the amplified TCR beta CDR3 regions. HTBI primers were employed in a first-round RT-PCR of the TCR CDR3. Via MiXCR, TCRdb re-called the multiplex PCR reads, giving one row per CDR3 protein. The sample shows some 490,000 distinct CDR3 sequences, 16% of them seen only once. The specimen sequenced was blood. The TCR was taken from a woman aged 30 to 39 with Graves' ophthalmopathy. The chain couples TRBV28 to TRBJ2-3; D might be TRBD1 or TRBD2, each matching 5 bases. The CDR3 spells CASSPSFWGSTDTQYF. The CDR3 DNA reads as TGTGCCAGCAGTCCATCCTTCTGGGGGAGCACAGATACGCAGTATTTT.